This record concerns one T cell receptor beta chain sequence. What it binds is not known. The source of the sample is a study of T cell clones after liver transplantation. Background on the study: TCRbeta sequencing after a pre-transplant mixed lymphocyte reaction identified graft-donor-reactive clones, later tracked in post-transplant blood. Tolerant meant at least one year fully off immunosuppression without liver enzymes above twice normal.

V was cut by 7 bases and J by 3 bases, with 19 bases left in between. The CDR3 runs 15 residues. Germline CDR1 reads MDHEN; CDR2 reads SYDVKM. Study-level results: Rather than being deleted, graft donor-reactive T cells may have moved into the graft. Post-transplant, graft-donor-reactive CD4 TCRbeta sequences in blood dropped significantly in most of the 8 subjects.

Profiled with immunoSEQ multiplex PCR; TCRdb holds only in-frame clones, not every one. Here the sample spans roughly 80,000 clones, about 82% being singletons. The specimen was CD4+ T cells from blood, collected 46 months after liver transplant. The receptor was isolated from a human patient who received a liver transplant. T cells may partly derive from the graft donor. This rearrangement joins TRBV28 to TRBJ2-7, with a tentative D call TRBD2 (5 bases). The CDR3 here is CASTTSPAASYEQYF. The CDR3 DNA follows: TGTGCCAGCACTACCTCCCCAGCGGCAAGCTACGAGCAGTACTTC.